A selection of T cell receptor beta chains follows, all from one sample in a study of cytomegalovirus exposure and HLA in healthy donors. TCRdb keeps only in-frame clones here, not all; method: immunoSEQ multiplex PCR. Across 150,000 or so clones, the top ten clones capture around 1.6% of the sample. Material: PBMCs. The source of these receptors is a woman in her forties or fifties in good health and CMV-seronegative. CDR3s include the opening cysteine and the closing phenylalanine or tryptophan. Each record gives: D gene, J gene, V gene, CDR3 protein, CDR3 DNA. The D gene is left open where the match is weak.

D: TRBD2
J: TRBJ2-3
V: TRBV5-1
CDR3: CASRDIGGMTDTQYF
DNA: TGCGCCAGCAGGGATATCGGGGGGATGACAGATACGCAGTATTTT

D: TRBD2
J: TRBJ2-5
V: TRBV4-1
CDR3: CASSKRTSGGASPETQYF
DNA: TGCGCCAGCAGCAAACGGACTAGCGGGGGGGCAAGTCCAGAGACCCAGTACTTC

D: -
J: TRBJ1-1
V: TRBV28
CDR3: CASSLSQVGDTEAFF
DNA: TGTGCCAGCAGTTTATCCCAGGTGGGCGACACTGAAGCTTTCTTT

D: -
J: TRBJ2-1
V: TRBV30
CDR3: CAWSFSSGVYNEQFF
DNA: TGTGCCTGGAGTTTCTCATCAGGGGTCTACAATGAGCAGTTCTTC

D: TRBD1
J: TRBJ1-1
V: TRBV7-7
CDR3: CASSPGRDRGYNTEAFF
DNA: TGTGCTAGCAGCCCTGGCCGGGACAGGGGCTATAACACTGAAGCTTTCTTT

D: TRBD1
J: TRBJ2-7
V: TRBV5-8
CDR3: CASSYDRGHEQYF
DNA: TGTGCCAGCAGCTACGACAGGGGCCACGAGCAGTACTTC

D: TRBD2
J: TRBJ2-1
V: TRBV27
CDR3: CASSNRLAGENEQFF
DNA: TGTGCCAGCAGCAACAGACTAGCGGGAGAGAATGAGCAGTTCTTC

D: TRBD2
J: TRBJ2-3
V: TRBV5-1
CDR3: CASSALAGTLTDTQYF
DNA: TGCGCCAGCAGCGCATTAGCGGGAACCCTCACAGATACGCAGTATTTT

D: TRBD1
J: TRBJ1-4
V: TRBV9
CDR3: CASSPQGGMSEKLFF
DNA: TGTGCCAGCAGCCCCCAGGGGGGAATGTCTGAAAAACTGTTTTTT

D: -
J: TRBJ2-1
V: TRBV28
CDR3: CASSLYSEQFF
DNA: TGTGCCAGCAGTTTATACAGTGAGCAGTTCTTC

D: -
J: TRBJ2-2
V: TRBV18
CDR3: CASSPQQNTGELFF
DNA: TGTGCCAGCTCACCACAGCAGAACACCGGGGAGCTGTTTTTT

D: TRBD2
J: TRBJ2-7
V: TRBV18
CDR3: CASSPTLAGERCEQYF
DNA: TGTGCCAGCTCACCTACACTAGCGGGAGAACGTTGCGAGCAGTACTTC

D: TRBD1
J: TRBJ1-2
V: TRBV15
CDR3: CATSRGDRGFSYGYTF
DNA: TGTGCCACCAGCAGAGGGGACAGGGGATTTTCCTATGGCTACACCTTC

D: -
J: TRBJ1-1
V: TRBV7-3
CDR3: CASSSVGSTEAFF
DNA: TGTGCCAGCAGCTCCGTAGGGAGCACTGAAGCTTTCTTT

D: TRBD1
J: TRBJ2-5
V: TRBV14
CDR3: CASSRHHRGETQYF
DNA: TGTGCCAGCAGCCGACACCACAGGGGAGAGACCCAGTACTTC

D: -
J: TRBJ1-2
V: TRBV7-3
CDR3: CASSSGGPYGYTF
DNA: TGTGCCAGCAGCTCGGGGGGTCCGTATGGCTACACCTTC

D: TRBD2
J: TRBJ2-7
V: TRBV5-1
CDR3: CASSPTRLAGAYEQYF
DNA: TGCGCCAGCAGCCCAACTCGATTAGCGGGAGCCTACGAGCAGTACTTC

D: TRBD1
J: TRBJ2-7
V: TRBV4-3
CDR3: CASSHETGEPYEQYF
DNA: TGCGCCAGCAGCCACGAGACAGGGGAGCCCTACGAGCAGTACTTC

D: TRBD1
J: TRBJ1-2
V: TRBV7-9
CDR3: CASTAGTGYGYTF
DNA: TGTGCCAGCACCGCCGGGACAGGTTATGGCTACACCTTC

D: -
J: TRBJ2-5
V: TRBV6-1
CDR3: CASSITGLETQYF
DNA: TGTGCCAGCAGTATCACAGGGCTAGAGACCCAGTACTTC

D: TRBD2
J: TRBJ2-3
V: TRBV12-5
CDR3: CASGLALAGDIDTQYF
DNA: TGTGCTAGTGGTTTGGCGCTAGCGGGAGACATAGATACGCAGTATTTT

D: -
J: TRBJ2-1
V: TRBV5-1
CDR3: CASSFARLDEQFF
DNA: TGCGCCAGCAGCTTCGCTCGTCTAGATGAGCAGTTCTTC

D: TRBD2
J: TRBJ2-7
V: TRBV13
CDR3: CASSSTSGRSYEQYF
DNA: TGTGCCAGCAGCTCAACTAGCGGCCGCTCCTACGAGCAGTACTTC

D: -
J: TRBJ1-1
V: TRBV30
CDR3: CAWTDSLGDTEAFF
DNA: TGTGCCTGGACGGATAGCCTGGGAGACACTGAAGCTTTCTTT

D: -
J: TRBJ1-1
V: TRBV5-1
CDR3: CASSSTGPGNTEAFF
DNA: TGCGCCAGCAGCTCGACAGGTCCGGGGAACACTGAAGCTTTCTTT

D: -
J: TRBJ1-1
V: TRBV19
CDR3: CASSQTANTEAFF
DNA: TGTGCCAGTAGCCAGACAGCGAACACTGAAGCTTTCTTT

D: TRBD1
J: TRBJ2-7
V: TRBV7-2
CDR3: CASSSTGTGRSEQYF
DNA: TGTGCCAGCAGCTCAACCGGGACAGGACGAAGCGAGCAGTACTTC

D: -
J: TRBJ1-5
V: TRBV9
CDR3: CASSVSQYGNQPQHF
DNA: TGTGCCAGCAGCGTCAGTCAATACGGCAATCAGCCCCAGCATTTT

D: -
J: TRBJ1-2
V: TRBV25-1
CDR3: CASRGQGTQNYGYTF
DNA: TGTGCCAGCAGAGGCCAGGGGACACAAAACTATGGCTACACCTTC

D: TRBD2
J: TRBJ2-7
V: TRBV4-3
CDR3: CASSGRLASEQYF
DNA: TGCGCCAGCAGCGGAAGACTAGCTAGCGAGCAGTACTTC

D: TRBD2
J: TRBJ2-5
V: TRBV27
CDR3: CASSSFGWSSGRGGMEETQYF
DNA: TGTGCCAGCAGCTCCTTCGGGTGGAGTAGCGGGAGGGGAGGCATGGAAGAGACCCAGTACTTC

D: -
J: TRBJ2-4
V: TRBV27
CDR3: CASSLNGESIQYF
DNA: TGTGCCAGCAGTTTAAACGGGGAAAGCATTCAGTACTTC

D: -
J: TRBJ2-5
V: TRBV7-8
CDR3: CASSAGGEQYF
DNA: TGTGCCAGCAGCGCCGGGGGAGAGCAGTACTTC

D: TRBD1
J: TRBJ1-5
V: TRBV28
CDR3: CASIKLLQGRSNQPQHF
DNA: TGTGCCAGCATAAAGCTCTTACAGGGGAGAAGCAATCAGCCCCAGCATTTT

D: TRBD1
J: TRBJ1-1
V: TRBV28
CDR3: CASSGTGKVAFF
DNA: TGTGCCAGCAGTGGGACAGGGAAGGTAGCTTTCTTT

D: -
J: TRBJ1-2
V: TRBV20-1
CDR3: CSASSRPRYTF
DNA: TGCAGTGCTAGCTCCCGGCCGCGGTACACCTTC

D: TRBD1
J: TRBJ2-7
V: TRBV5-4
CDR3: CASSRGTGDHEQYF
DNA: TGTGCCAGCAGCCGCGGGACAGGGGACCACGAGCAGTACTTC

D: -
J: TRBJ2-2
V: TRBV19
CDR3: CASSMYNTGELFF
DNA: TGTGCCAGTAGTATGTATAACACCGGGGAGCTGTTTTTT

D: -
J: TRBJ1-2
V: TRBV7-3
CDR3: CASSPVGGQVGYTF
DNA: TGTGCCAGCAGCCCCGTAGGCGGGCAGGTTGGCTACACCTTC

D: TRBD2
J: TRBJ2-1
V: TRBV4-2
CDR3: CASSQGTSGGNYNEQFF
DNA: TGTGCCAGCAGCCAAGGGACTAGCGGGGGGAACTACAATGAGCAGTTCTTC

D: -
J: TRBJ2-5
V: TRBV5-1
CDR3: CASSTWNIGVQETQYF
DNA: TGCGCCAGCAGCACTTGGAATATTGGAGTCCAAGAGACCCAGTACTTC

D: TRBD1
J: TRBJ1-2
V: TRBV19
CDR3: CASSARQGAGYTF
DNA: TGTGCCAGTAGTGCACGACAGGGAGCTGGCTACACCTTC

D: TRBD1
J: TRBJ1-6
V: TRBV7-8
CDR3: CASSSRPRTGTSDSPLHF
DNA: TGTGCCAGCAGCTCCCGACCAAGGACAGGGACATCGGATTCACCCCTCCACTTT

D: -
J: TRBJ1-5
V: TRBV11-2
CDR3: CASSPGRVDQPQHF
DNA: TGTGCCAGCAGCCCTGGGCGGGTAGATCAGCCCCAGCATTTT

D: TRBD1
J: TRBJ1-5
V: TRBV5-6
CDR3: CASSETGRGNQPQHF
DNA: TGTGCCAGCAGCGAGACAGGGAGAGGCAATCAGCCCCAGCATTTT

D: -
J: TRBJ2-7
V: TRBV7-2
CDR3: CASSLRLRGDEQYF
DNA: TGTGCCAGCAGCTTACGGCTCAGGGGTGACGAGCAGTACTTC

D: TRBD1
J: TRBJ2-2
V: TRBV7-9
CDR3: CASRLARTGEVFF
DNA: TGTGCCAGCAGACTAGCGCGGACAGGGGAGGTGTTTTTT

D: -
J: TRBJ1-5
V: TRBV6-5
CDR3: CASSSYSNQPQHF
DNA: TGTGCCAGCAGTTCGTATAGCAATCAGCCCCAGCATTTT

D: -
J: TRBJ2-3
V: TRBV7-2
CDR3: CASSLGGPDTQYF
DNA: TGTGCCAGCAGCTTAGGGGGGCCGGATACGCAGTATTTT

D: TRBD2
J: TRBJ2-5
V: TRBV5-8
CDR3: CASSLEAGLETQYF
DNA: TGTGCCAGCAGCTTGGAAGCGGGGTTAGAGACCCAGTACTTC

D: -
J: TRBJ2-7
V: TRBV7-7
CDR3: CASSPRAGGPSYEQYF
DNA: TGTGCCAGCAGCCCTCGTGCAGGGGGGCCCTCCTACGAGCAGTACTTC